The next 27 T cell receptor beta chains were all read from a single sample in a study of shared clonotypes between healthy human individuals. Naive CD8 cells were CD45RO-negative, positively selected for CCR7, excluding terminally differentiated effector memory CD45RA+ cells. Sequencing was performed with immunoSEQ multiplex PCR; in TCRdb, only in-frame clones are kept and a portion is missing. Of about 2.2 million clones in the sample, about 93% were seen once. The material sequenced was naive CD8+ T cells from PBMCs. The receptor set was obtained from a man aged 18 to 29 in good health. Some clones in this sample may be carry-over from other donors' samples.

The CDR3 nucleotides read TGTGCCAGCAGCTTAGGAGGCGTCGGAAACACCATATATTTT. Its protein is CASSLGGVGNTIYF. V usage is TRBV7-8 and J usage is TRBJ1-3; the D is unclear. The germline CDR1 and CDR2 sequences are SGHVS and FQNEAQ. V was cut by 1 base and J by 4 bases, with 8 bases left in between. The CDR3 runs 14 residues.

J is TRBJ1-1 and V is TRBV27; D may be TRBD1 (6 bases). Trimming cost V 1 base and J 1 base, with 10 bases left between them. The CDR3 contains 15 residues. CDR1 and CDR2 (germline): MNHEY, SMNVEV (reference sequence). The chain's CDR3 is CASSLYGGPNTEAFF. CDR3 sequence (DNA): TGTGCCAGCAGTTTATATGGGGGGCCGAACACTGAAGCTTTCTTT.

This clone was observed a few times. The same CDR3 can be traced to other DNA sequences in this sample. The genes are TRBV5-6 and TRBJ1-5; D not resolved. In germline, CDR1 is SGHDT, CDR2 YYEEEE. The CDR3 extends over 13 amino acids. V was clipped by 0 bases and J by 4 bases, with 5 bases between them. The CDR3 spells CASSLGSNQPQHF. Here the CDR3 DNA reads TGTGCCAGCAGCTTGGGGTCTAATCAGCCCCAGCATTTT.

The chain links TRBV15 to TRBJ2-1, with D perhaps TRBD2 (5 bases). V dropped 3 bases and J dropped 1 base, with 10 bases sitting between them. Germline-derived CDR1 and CDR2 are LNHNV and YYDKDF (reference sequence). The CDR3 length is 15 residues. The CDR3 region is CATSRKAVSYNEQFF. The CDR3 coding sequence is TGTGCCACCAGCAGGAAAGCGGTATCCTACAATGAGCAGTTCTTC. Full variable domain (outside the CDR3, taken from reference TRBV15 and TRBJ2-1): DAMVIQNPRYQVTQFGKPVTLSCSQTLNHNVMYWYQQKSSQAPKLLFHYYDKDFNNEADTPDNFQSRRPNTSFCFLDIRSPGLGDTAMYLCATSRKAVSYNEQFFGPGTRLTVL.

This chain connects TRBV4-2 to TRBJ2-3; 8 bases are a match to TRBD2. Unmatched junction bases numbered 10, after V lost 4 bases and J lost 4 bases. The germline gives CDR1 LGHNA, CDR2 YNFKEQ. The CDR3 extends over 16 amino acids. CDR3 in amino acids: CASSPSGGFPADTQYF. The CDR3 nucleotides are TGTGCCAGCAGCCCCAGCGGGGGCTTTCCAGCAGATACGCAGTATTTT.

Concerning this clone: Other DNA sequences in this specimen translate into the identical CDR3. The gene calls are TRBV4-3 and TRBJ2-2; TRBD2 aligns across 7 bases. CDR1 and CDR2 (germline): LGHNA, YSLEER. Unmatched junction bases numbered 2, after V lost 1 base and J lost 0 bases. This CDR3 is 16 amino acids long. Here the CDR3 DNA reads TGCGCCAGCAGCCAAGGGCTAGCGGCGAACACCGGGGAGCTGTTTTTT. It specifies CASSQGLAANTGELFF.

This clone was recorded only once. The chain has TRBV9 and TRBJ2-7; D possibly matches TRBD1 or TRBD2 (6 bases each). There are 15 residues in the CDR3. Trimming left V 3 bases short and J 5 bases short, with 18 bases between. Germline-derived CDR1 and CDR2 are SGDLS and YYNGEE. The CDR3: CASSGEDRYVDEQYF. CDR3 sequence (DNA): TGTGCCAGCAGCGGGGAGGACAGATATGTGGACGAGCAGTACTTC.

The chain employs TRBV19 and TRBJ1-1; D not certain. The ends were cut back, 10 bases at V and 7 bases at J, with 13 bases in the middle. The CDR3 length is 11 residues. Germline CDR1 LNHDA, CDR2 SQIVND (reference sequence). The CDR3 DNA is TGTGCCACCAGAAGGACGAGTGAAGCTTTCTTT. Translating it yields CATRRTSEAFF. The full variable domain, with the rest looked up from reference TRBV19 and TRBJ1-1, is DGGITQSPKYLFRKEGQNVTLSCEQNLNHDAMYWYRQDPGQGLRLIYYSQIVNDFQKGDIAEGYSVSREKKESFPLTVTSAQKNPTAFYLCATRRTSEAFFGQGTRLTVV.

The chain uses TRBV25-1 and TRBJ2-3; maybe TRBD2 (5 bases). The CDR3 spans 13 residues. Germline V gene sequence: CDR1 MGHDK, CDR2 SYGVNS. V shed 6 bases and J shed 5 bases, with 12 bases lying between them. The CDR3 nucleotides are TGTGCCAGCAGCCATACTAGTGAAGATACGCAGTATTTT. Amino acid sequence: CASSHTSEDTQYF.

The chain combines TRBV9 with TRBJ2-1, with 7 nucleotides matching TRBD1. Germline V gene data show CDR1 as SGDLS and CDR2 as YYNGEE. The CDR3 has 14 amino acids. After removal of 4 bases from V and 9 bases from J, the junction contained 10 bases not matched to a gene. CDR3 sequence: CASSPDRDVREQFF. The CDR3 nucleotides are TGTGCCAGCAGCCCCGACAGGGATGTTCGTGAGCAGTTCTTC. Full variable domain (remainder filled in from reference TRBV9 and TRBJ2-1): DSGVTQTPKHLITATGQRVTLRCSPRSGDLSVYWYQQSLDQGLQFLIQYYNGEERAKGNILERFSAQQFPDLHSELNLSSLELGDSALYFCASSPDRDVREQFFGPGTRLTVL.

This rearrangement joins TRBV19 to TRBJ2-1, with a possible D match to TRBD2 (6 bases). Germline V gene sequence: CDR1 LNHDA, CDR2 SQIVND (reference sequence). V was clipped by 5 bases and J by 12 bases, with 14 bases between them. This CDR3 is 12 amino acids long. CDR3 coding DNA: TGTGCCAGTAGTTGGGACCGGGGGACGCAGTTCTTC. Translated, it gives CASSWDRGTQFF.

The V and J genes are TRBV28 and TRBJ1-1; no clear D gene. Trimming cost V 5 bases and J 2 bases, with 18 bases left between them. CDR3 length: 16 amino acids. In germline, CDR1 is MDHEN, CDR2 SYDVKM. The CDR3 region has the DNA TGTGCCAGCAGTATCGTCGGGCAGATATTAAACACTGAAGCTTTCTTT. Residues: CASSIVGQILNTEAFF.

The chain is built from TRBV7-9 and TRBJ2-5; D gene ambiguous. Trimming took 3 bases from V and 2 from J, leaving 13 bases between them. The CDR3 sequence is 15 residues long. In germline, CDR1 is SEHNR, CDR2 FQNEAQ (reference sequence). CDR3 in DNA: TGTGCCAGCAGCTTCCCGGATGTTGGGCAAGAGACCCAGTACTTC. Protein product: CASSFPDVGQETQYF.

A note on this clone: The same CDR3 arises from other DNA sequences in this sample as well. The chain recombines TRBV7-8 with TRBJ2-2, with 13 bases fitting TRBD2. V lost 4 bases and J lost 2; bases outside the gene matches: 1. Looked up from germline, CDR1 is SGHVS and CDR2 is FQNEAQ. The CDR3 extends over 16 amino acids. The CDR3 DNA follows: TGTGCCAGCAGCTGGGGACTAGCGGGAAACACCGGGGAGCTGTTTTTT. Its translation: CASSWGLAGNTGELFF.

As to this clone: The same CDR3 is also encoded by other DNA sequences in this sample. The gene calls are TRBV5-1 and TRBJ2-2; D gene unclear. CDR3 size: 12 residues. V dropped 5 bases and J dropped 2 bases, with 4 bases sitting between them. The germline V gene has CDR1 SGHRS and CDR2 YFSETQ. The CDR3 loop reads CASRANTGELFF. DNA for the CDR3: TGCGCCAGCAGAGCTAACACCGGGGAGCTGTTTTTT. The full variable domain, with the rest looked up from reference TRBV5-1 and TRBJ2-2, is KAGVTQTPRYLIKTRGQQVTLSCSPISGHRSVSWYQQTPGQGLQFLFEYFSETQRNKGNFPGRFSGRQFSNSRSEMNVSTLELGDSALYLCASRANTGELFFGEGSRLTVL.

The rearrangement uses TRBV19 and TRBJ2-1; 9 positions match TRBD2. The V gene's germline CDR1 is LNHDA and CDR2 SQIVND (reference sequence). The CDR3 runs to 14 residues. J gave up 7 bases and V 4 bases, and 5 bases lay outside the gene matches. The CDR3 here is CASSNGLAGNEQFF. The CDR3 coding sequence is TGTGCCAGTAGTAACGGGCTAGCGGGAAATGAGCAGTTCTTC.

The genes are TRBV5-6 and TRBJ2-7, with D perhaps TRBD1 or TRBD2 (5 bases each). V dropped 1 base and J dropped 3 bases, with 11 bases sitting between them. Germline CDR1 is SGHDT and CDR2 is YYEEEE. This CDR3 region has 14 residues. The CDR3 nucleotides read TGTGCCAGCAGCTTGAGGGGACGGGTCTACGAGCAGTACTTC. It specifies CASSLRGRVYEQYF.

This clone has a single count. The genes are TRBV4-1 and TRBJ2-5; 8 bases line up with TRBD2. CDR1 is MGHRA and CDR2 is YSYEKL in the germline V gene. V dropped 0 bases and J dropped 5; count of bases not matched to a gene: 5. CDR3 length equals 15 residues. Here the CDR3 reads CASSQDGTREETQYF. The CDR3 coding sequence is TGCGCCAGCAGCCAAGATGGGACTAGGGAGGAGACCCAGTACTTC.

CDR3 sequence: CAIRPGPDNEQFF. The CDR3 bases are TGTGCCATCAGACCGGGCCCGGACAATGAGCAGTTCTTC. The rearrangement links TRBV10-3 to TRBJ2-1; D remains ambiguous. The V end lost 6 bases, the J end lost 5 bases, and 11 bases lay between the germline ends. This CDR3 comprises 13 residues. Per germline, CDR1 ENHRY and CDR2 SYGVKD.

This clone occurred once. The same CDR3 can be traced to other DNA sequences in this sample. The chain is built from TRBV6-1 and TRBJ1-1; D remains unclear. V was trimmed by 3 bases and J by 0 bases, leaving 2 bases between them. Germline-derived CDR1 and CDR2 are MNHNS and SASEGT. The CDR3 covers 12 residues. CDR3 region: CASSDLNTEAFF. The CDR3 DNA is TGTGCCAGCAGTGATCTGAACACTGAAGCTTTCTTT.

In regard to this clone: This CDR3 is also generated by other DNA sequences in the sample. The chain joins TRBV19 to TRBJ2-1; weak D call: TRBD1 (6 bases). The V gene lost 3 bases and the J gene lost 9 bases, with 9 bases spanning the gap. The germline CDR1 and CDR2 sequences are LNHDA and SQIVND (reference sequence). The CDR3 totals 12 residues. The CDR3 region is CASSIGGVEQFF. CDR3 coding DNA: TGTGCCAGTAGTATTGGGGGCGTTGAGCAGTTCTTC.

The V call is TRBV6-5, the J call TRBJ2-1, with 9 bases that match TRBD1. V lost 0 bases to trimming and J lost 5 bases; unmatched junction nucleotides: 5. This CDR3 is built from 16 residues. CDR1 and CDR2 from the germline V gene are MNHEY and SVGAGI. The CDR3, as DNA: TGTGCCAGCAGTTACTCTCCTAGGACAGGGGACAATGAGCAGTTCTTC. The encoded protein is CASSYSPRTGDNEQFF.

The rearrangement links TRBV25-1 to TRBJ1-1, with TRBD1 matching 7 bases. The CDR3 loop spans 15 amino acids. The germline CDR1 and CDR2 sequences are MGHDK and SYGVNS. After removal of 5 bases from V and 0 bases from J, the junction contained 6 bases not matched to a gene. The CDR3 DNA follows: TGTGCCAGCAGTCGAAGGGGGCCCATGAACACTGAAGCTTTCTTT. Protein sequence: CASSRRGPMNTEAFF. Full variable domain (remainder filled in from reference TRBV25-1 and TRBJ1-1): EADIYQTPRYLVIGTGKKITLECSQTMGHDKMYWYQQDPGMELHLIHYSYGVNSTEKGDLSSESTVSRIRTEHFPLTLESARPSHTSQYLCASSRRGPMNTEAFFGQGTRLTVV.

The sample holds a few counts of this clone. Other nucleotide sequences in the sample specify the same CDR3. CDR3 protein: CASSQVGENTEAFF. The CDR3 DNA is TGCGCCAGCAGCCAAGTTGGGGAGAACACTGAAGCTTTCTTT. V usage is TRBV4-1 and J usage is TRBJ1-1, with D hard to call. The V and J ends lost 1 base and 1 base respectively, with 7 bases between them. Germline CDR1 MGHRA, CDR2 YSYEKL. The CDR3 consists of 14 residues.

This clone was detected only once. The chain employs TRBV19 and TRBJ1-5; D might be TRBD1 (6 bases). Germline assignment: CDR1 LNHDA and CDR2 SQIVND (reference sequence). Trimming shortened V by 6 bases and J by 7 bases, and 19 bases separated the two germline ends. The CDR3 is 15 amino acids. The DNA for the CDR3 is TGTGCCAGTAGATATAGTTGGGGGCAGGGGCAGCCCCAGCATTTT. This sequence encodes CASRYSWGQGQPQHF.

V usage is TRBV6-6 and J usage is TRBJ2-1, with no clear D. CDR3 length: 14 residues. Germline values: CDR1 MNHNY, CDR2 SVGAGI (reference sequence). V shed 5 bases and J shed 5 bases, with 13 bases lying between them. CDR3 amino acids: CASSALRANNEQFF. The CDR3 nucleotides read TGTGCCAGCAGTGCGCTTCGGGCTAACAATGAGCAGTTCTTC.

This clone came up once. The chain uses TRBV10-3 and TRBJ2-3; D not resolved. The V end lost 6 bases, the J end lost 1 base, and 8 bases lay between the germline ends. The CDR3 covers 13 residues. Germline CDR1 is ENHRY and CDR2 is SYGVKD. CDR3 sequence: CAISQSRTDTQYF. DNA for the CDR3: TGTGCCATCAGCCAGAGCCGCACAGATACGCAGTATTTT.